These 22 T cell receptor beta chains came from one sample sequenced in a study of shared clonotypes between healthy human individuals. Sequenced by immunoSEQ multiplex PCR; TCRdb stores in-frame clones only, minus some. The sample includes 2 million to 2.5 million clones, 90% to 95% seen only once; the top ten take 0.39%. The sample was naive CD4+ T cells from PBMCs. Subset of the sample: CD45RA+ positively selected. The receptors come from a man between 18 and 35 years old in good health. Some clones in this sample may be carry-over from other donors' samples.

The gene calls are TRBV7-9 and TRBJ2-5; no clear D. The V end lost 1 base, the J end lost 5 bases, and 5 bases lay between the germline ends. The germline gives CDR1 SEHNR, CDR2 FQNEAQ (reference sequence). This CDR3 region has 12 residues. The CDR3 here is CASSLDYETQYF. The CDR3 coding sequence is TGTGCCAGCAGCTTAGATTACGAGACCCAGTACTTC.

V is TRBV5-1 and J is TRBJ1-1; the D is unclear. Between the trimmed V and J ends, which lost 7 bases and 7 bases, there was a span of 11 bases. Germline V lookup: CDR1 SGHRS, CDR2 YFSETQ. The CDR3 extends over 11 amino acids. CDR3 coding DNA: TGCGCCAGCCAATCGAGTAGTGAAGCTTTCTTT. This encodes CASQSSSEAFF.

The rearrangement uses TRBV6-5 and TRBJ2-2; 13 bases agree with TRBD2. V was pared by 7 bases and J by 6 bases, with 5 bases of the junction left unmatched. CDR1 is MNHEY and CDR2 is SVGAGI in the germline V gene. There are 15 residues in the CDR3. The CDR3 loop reads CASKRLAGGPGELFF. The CDR3 DNA is TGTGCCAGCAAGCGACTAGCGGGAGGACCCGGGGAGCTGTTTTTT.

This chain uses TRBV14 with TRBJ2-5; 10 bases align to TRBD2. This CDR3 has 15 amino acids. Germline CDR1 reads SGHDN; CDR2 reads FVKESK. V gave up 1 base and J gave up 4 bases; unmatched junction bases: 3. The CDR3 nucleotides are TGTGCCAGCAGCCAAGCGTCTAGCGGGAGAGAGACCCAGTACTTC. Protein sequence: CASSQASSGRETQYF.

The chain couples TRBV27 to TRBJ2-7; the D call may be TRBD1 or TRBD2 (6 bases each). CDR1 is MNHEY and CDR2 is SMNVEV in the germline V gene (reference sequence). V was cut by 7 bases and J by 2 bases, with 15 bases left in between. The CDR3 is 14 amino acids. CDR3 sequence (DNA): TGTGCCAGCAAAACCGCCGGGGGCGCCTACGAGCAGTACTTC. Amino acid sequence: CASKTAGGAYEQYF.

This chain uses TRBV5-4 with TRBJ2-7, with TRBD2 as a possible D gene (5 bases). With 0 bases removed from V and 3 bases from J, the gap between germline ends came to 13 bases. The germline V gene encodes CDR1 SGHNT and CDR2 YYREEE (reference sequence). CDR3 length: 15 residues. The CDR3 DNA reads as TGTGCCAGCAGCTTGGACTCCCGGGCGGGCTACGAGCAGTACTTC. Translated: CASSLDSRAGYEQYF.

A remark on this clone: This sample also contains other DNA sequences that code for the same CDR3. The CDR3 reads CASSLQGNSYEQYF. The CDR3 bases are TGCGCCAGCAGCTTACAGGGAAACTCCTACGAGCAGTACTTC. The chain joins TRBV5-1 to TRBJ2-7, with a possible D match to TRBD1 (6 bases). Germline loops: CDR1 SGHRS, CDR2 YFSETQ. V was pared by 2 bases and J by 0 bases, with 9 bases between. This CDR3 comprises 14 residues.

J is TRBJ2-2 and V is TRBV5-1, with 7 bases aligning to TRBD1. V dropped 3 bases and J dropped 3; count of bases not matched to a gene: 8. Germline V gives CDR1 SGHRS, CDR2 YFSETQ. The CDR3 is 16 residues long. Here the CDR3 DNA reads TGCGCCAGCAGCTCCCTAAAAGGGGGCGACACCGGGGAGCTGTTTTTT. Protein: CASSSLKGGDTGELFF.

V usage is TRBV6-5 and J usage is TRBJ2-1, with D possibly TRBD1 on 6 matching bases. The CDR3 sequence is 11 residues long. V was trimmed by 3 bases and J by 15 bases, leaving 12 bases between them. CDR1 is MNHEY and CDR2 is SVGAGI in the germline V gene. CDR3 sequence reads: CASSYQGMTFF. In DNA, the CDR3 is TGTGCCAGCAGTTATCAGGGGATGACGTTCTTC.

The chain uses TRBV11-1 and TRBJ1-2; possible D gene TRBD1, 6 bases. CDR1 is SGHAT, CDR2 FQDESV, per germline (reference sequence). The ends were cut back, 5 bases at V and 3 bases at J, with 10 bases in the middle. The CDR3 contains 13 residues. The CDR3 DNA is TGTGCCAGCAGCCCACAGGGCCACTATGGCTACACCTTC. Translation gives CASSPQGHYGYTF.

J is TRBJ2-1 and V is TRBV7-3; D assignment may be TRBD1 or TRBD2 (5 bases each). The V gene lost 0 bases and the J gene lost 6 bases, with 9 bases spanning the gap. The CDR3 totals 14 residues. Germline V gene lookup returns CDR1 SGHTA and CDR2 FQGTGA. The CDR3 DNA follows: TGTGCCAGCAGCTTAACGGGGGTGGTCAATGAGCAGTTCTTC. This translates into CASSLTGVVNEQFF.

The CDR3 protein is CAWTGKGRVYGYTF. CDR3 coding DNA: TGTGCCTGGACAGGGAAAGGGAGGGTCTATGGCTACACCTTC. The chain recombines TRBV30 with TRBJ1-2, with a possible D match to TRBD1 (5 bases). V was pared by 4 bases and J by 4 bases, with 16 bases between. CDR1 is GTSNPN, CDR2 SVGIG, per germline (reference sequence). The CDR3 runs to 14 residues.

As concerns this clone: Other nucleotide sequences in the sample specify the same CDR3. The chain couples TRBV5-1 to TRBJ2-2; D is perhaps TRBD1 (6 bases). The CDR3 contains 16 residues. Germline values: CDR1 SGHRS, CDR2 YFSETQ. V lost 1 base and J lost 3, with 13 bases in between. In nucleotides, the CDR3 is TGCGCCAGCAGCTTGATAGGGGGTAGTGACACCGGGGAGCTGTTTTTT. Its translation is CASSLIGGSDTGELFF.

The V call is TRBV27, the J call TRBJ2-2; no reliable D call. V was shortened by 1 base and J by 3 bases, with 6 bases between the two germline ends. CDR1 MNHEY and CDR2 SMNVEV come from the germline V gene (reference sequence). The CDR3 is 14 amino acids. The CDR3 loop reads CASSLYQYTGELFF. CDR3 DNA sequence: TGTGCCAGCAGTTTATACCAGTACACCGGGGAGCTGTTTTTT.

The V and J genes are TRBV28 and TRBJ1-1, with D maybe TRBD1 (5 bases). V was pared by 3 bases and J by 0 bases, with 11 bases between. This CDR3 has 15 amino acids. From germline, CDR1 is MDHEN and CDR2 SYDVKM. Here the CDR3 reads CASSFGGNMNTEAFF. CDR3 nucleotides: TGTGCCAGCAGTTTTGGGGGGAACATGAACACTGAAGCTTTCTTT.

This clone was picked up one time. The V and J genes are TRBV28 and TRBJ1-4; no reliable D call. CDR1 is MDHEN and CDR2 is SYDVKM in the germline V gene. The CDR3 is made up of 13 amino acids. Trimming pared 9 bases from V and 8 bases from J, leaving 16 bases between. CDR3 region: CASNRANWEKLFF. The CDR3 DNA is TGTGCCAGTAACCGGGCCAACTGGGAAAAACTGTTTTTT.

The chain recombines TRBV5-1 with TRBJ2-2; TRBD1 might be the D (5 bases). V lost 7 bases, J lost 5 bases, and 12 bases lay in between. Germline V gives CDR1 SGHRS, CDR2 YFSETQ. The CDR3 sequence is 13 residues long. CDR3 residues: CASYPPGTGELFF. In DNA form, the CDR3 reads TGCGCCAGCTACCCCCCAGGGACCGGGGAGCTGTTTTTT.

The chain employs TRBV28 and TRBJ1-5; D unresolved. CDR3 length: 17 residues. V lost 6 bases and J lost 0, with 18 bases in between. Germline V lookup: CDR1 MDHEN, CDR2 SYDVKM. CDR3 protein: CASRVQESLYSNQPQHF. CDR3 coding DNA: TGTGCCAGCAGGGTTCAGGAATCCCTTTATAGCAATCAGCCCCAGCATTTT.

This sequence joins TRBV2 and TRBJ1-3, with D unresolved. The CDR3 length is 15 residues. V lost 2 bases, J lost 8 bases, and 16 bases lay in between. Germline V gene data show CDR1 as SNHLY and CDR2 as FYNNEI. The CDR3 here is CASSESGSGGYTIYF. CDR3 bases: TGTGCCAGCAGTGAATCCGGGTCAGGAGGATACACCATATATTTT. The entire variable domain, with the rest obtained from reference TRBV2 and TRBJ1-3, is as follows: EPEVTQTPSHQVTQMGQEVILRCVPISNHLYFYWYRQILGQKVEFLVSFYNNEISEKSEIFDDQFSVERPDGSNFTLKIRSTKLEDSAMYFCASSESGSGGYTIYFGEGSWLTVV.

The V gene is TRBV2, the J gene TRBJ2-7; 10 nucleotides match TRBD2. This CDR3 is built from 15 residues. Germline V gene lookup returns CDR1 SNHLY and CDR2 FYNNEI. V gave up 1 base and J gave up 3 bases; unmatched junction bases: 3. CDR3 nucleotide sequence: TGTGCCAGCAGTGAAGGGTCTAGCGGGAGCTACGAGCAGTACTTC. This translates into CASSEGSSGSYEQYF.

The V and J genes are TRBV19 and TRBJ1-5; a weak D match, TRBD1 (6 bases). In germline, CDR1 is LNHDA, CDR2 SQIVND (reference sequence). This CDR3 contains 13 residues. V gave up 3 bases and J gave up 11 bases, with 14 bases separating them. In DNA form, the CDR3 reads TGTGCCAGTAGTATCGGGTTACAGGGAACCCAGCATTTT. Amino acids: CASSIGLQGTQHF.

The chain has TRBV30 and TRBJ1-2, with D possibly matching TRBD1 (5 bases). CDR3 length: 15 amino acids. Germline assignment: CDR1 GTSNPN and CDR2 SVGIG (reference sequence). Trimming took off 0 bases at V and 1 base at J, with 12 bases between the two ends. CDR3 loop: CAWSVLRRGNYGYTF. As DNA, the CDR3 is TGTGCCTGGAGTGTACTGAGAAGGGGTAACTATGGCTACACCTTC.